The 19 T cell receptor beta chains given below trace back to one sample, sequenced in a study of cytomegalovirus exposure and HLA in healthy donors (dated by TCRdb to the late 2010s). Libraries were built with the immunoSEQ multiplex PCR assay. For the multiplex PCR, a mixture combining 60 forward primers for TCR Vbeta segments and 13 reverse primers for TCR Jbeta segments was used. What TCRdb holds here is the immuneACCESS table cut down to in-frame rearrangements. Part of the clones is not present; checked against another copy, under half of the missing clones reflect an unresolved V gene, and the others are unexplained. This sample holds some 200,000 clones; 84% were observed only once. The ten biggest clones cover around 2.8% of the sample. The sequenced sample was PBMCs. These receptors were obtained from a woman between 50 and 59 years old in good health and CMV-seropositive.

The V gene is TRBV7-6, the J gene TRBJ2-7, with D tentatively TRBD1 (7 bases). V lost 1 base to trimming and J lost 4 bases, with 14 bases between them. The V gene's germline CDR1 is SGHVS and CDR2 FNYEAQ. This CDR3 has 15 residues. This chain's CDR3 is CASSLVEGAGYEQYF. In DNA form, the CDR3 reads TGTGCCAGCAGCTTAGTCGAGGGGGCGGGGTACGAGCAGTACTTC.

This clone showed up just a few times. The J gene is TRBJ2-2, the V gene TRBV5-1; D possibly corresponds to TRBD2 (5 bases). The CDR3 totals 14 residues. Germline V lookup: CDR1 SGHRS, CDR2 YFSETQ. V lost 5 bases and J lost 6, with 14 bases in between. CDR3 sequence reads: CASRPTSFAGELFF. In DNA, the CDR3 is TGCGCCAGCAGACCTACTAGTTTCGCCGGGGAGCTGTTTTTT.

The chain uses TRBV7-3 and TRBJ2-6; unclear D gene. The V gene lost 2 bases and the J gene lost 0 bases, with 5 bases spanning the gap. The CDR3 has 15 residues. Germline values: CDR1 SGHTA, CDR2 FQGTGA. The chain's CDR3 is CASSLYGSGANVLTF. CDR3 nucleotides: TGTGCCAGCAGCTTATACGGCTCTGGGGCCAACGTCCTGACTTTC.

This clone was counted between two and nine times. As DNA, the CDR3 is TGTGCCAGCAGTCAGGGACAGGGGACTGGAAACACCATATATTTT. Amino acid sequence: CASSQGQGTGNTIYF. V and J are TRBV6-6 and TRBJ1-3; 10 positions agree with TRBD1. Germline V lookup: CDR1 MNHNY, CDR2 SVGAGI (reference sequence). CDR3 length: 15 amino acids. Trimming at V came to 5 bases and at J to 2 bases, leaving 3 bases not matched to a gene.

This chain uses TRBV5-8 with TRBJ2-1; maybe TRBD2 (6 bases). Trimming stripped 2 bases from V and 6 bases from J, with 15 bases between. The CDR3 loop spans 15 amino acids. In germline, CDR1 is SGHTS, CDR2 YDEGEE. The CDR3 DNA sequence: TGTGCCAGCAGCTTTCGGGGGATACACCCCAATGAGCAGTTCTTC. Translation gives CASSFRGIHPNEQFF.

This chain joins TRBV18 and TRBJ1-5; TRBD1 matches 8 bases. CDR1 KGHSH and CDR2 LQKENI come from the germline V gene. The CDR3 length is 15 residues. With V trimmed by 1 base and J by 4 bases, 3 bases remained unmatched. CDR3 residues: CASSPRGTGNQPQHF. CDR3 coding DNA: TGTGCCAGCTCACCACGAGGGACAGGAAATCAGCCCCAGCATTTT.

The chain joins TRBV4-2 to TRBJ2-7; the match to TRBD1 covers 7 bases. This CDR3 contains 16 residues. Germline V gene lookup returns CDR1 LGHNA and CDR2 YNFKEQ. J was trimmed by 4 bases and V by 0 bases; bases with no gene match: 9. CDR3 protein: CASSQEGAGGTYEQYF. CDR3 sequence (DNA): TGTGCCAGCAGCCAAGAGGGGGCAGGGGGTACTTACGAGCAGTACTTC.

The genes are TRBV7-2 and TRBJ2-3; 11 nucleotides align to TRBD2. There are 18 residues in the CDR3. Germline V gene data show CDR1 as SGHTA and CDR2 as FQGNSA. J gave up 2 bases and V 1 base, and 8 bases lay outside the gene matches. CDR3 amino acids: CASSLENLAGGYTDTQYF. Written as DNA, the CDR3 is TGTGCCAGCAGCTTAGAAAATCTAGCGGGGGGTTACACAGATACGCAGTATTTT.

This chain links TRBV10-3 with TRBJ2-1; maybe TRBD2 (6 bases). The CDR3 covers 12 residues. V lost 2 bases and J lost 15, with 14 bases in between. Germline CDR1 reads ENHRY; CDR2 reads SYGVKD. CDR3 in amino acids: CAISEQGLWPFF. CDR3 nucleotide sequence: TGTGCCATCAGTGAGCAAGGACTATGGCCGTTCTTC.

Note on this clone: This CDR3 is also generated by other DNA sequences in the sample. The chain uses TRBV5-1 and TRBJ1-1, with D tentatively TRBD1 (5 bases). Germline values: CDR1 SGHRS, CDR2 YFSETQ. CDR3 length: 14 residues. V was shortened by 2 bases and J by 1 base, with 9 bases between the two germline ends. CDR3 in amino acids: CASSFLQENTEAFF. The CDR3 nucleotides are TGCGCCAGCAGCTTTTTACAGGAGAACACTGAAGCTTTCTTT. Full variable domain (rest looked up from reference TRBV5-1 and TRBJ1-1): KAGVTQTPRYLIKTRGQQVTLSCSPISGHRSVSWYQQTPGQGLQFLFEYFSETQRNKGNFPGRFSGRQFSNSRSEMNVSTLELGDSALYLCASSFLQENTEAFFGQGTRLTVV.

The V and J genes are TRBV19 and TRBJ1-5; D unresolved. CDR1 is LNHDA and CDR2 is SQIVND in the germline V gene (reference sequence). V was clipped by 7 bases and J by 3 bases, with 10 bases between them. The length of the CDR3 is 13 residues. CDR3 amino acids: CASKAGINQPQHF. DNA for the CDR3: TGTGCCAGTAAGGCGGGGATCAATCAGCCCCAGCATTTT.

This chain connects TRBV11-2 to TRBJ2-5, with a weak D call TRBD1 (7 bases). The J call could be wrong; TRBJ2-7 is a better fit for the DNA end. CDR3 size: 16 residues. Germline CDR1 and CDR2: SGHAT and FQNNGV. The CDR3 DNA follows: TGTGCCAGCAGCTGGTCGGACAGGAGGGACCAGGGCGAGCAGTACTTC. Translation gives CASSWSDRRDQGEQYF.

The chain combines TRBV7-2 with TRBJ1-2; a weak D match, TRBD1 (5 bases). The CDR3 is 15 amino acids. Germline CDR1 and CDR2: SGHTA and FQGNSA. V lost 0 bases and J lost 8, with 16 bases in between. The CDR3 DNA follows: TGTGCCAGCAGCTTAGCCCAGGGTCCATTTAGCGGCTACACCTTC. Translation gives CASSLAQGPFSGYTF.

On this clone: A read error may account for a junction end that differs from germline. V gene TRBV7-9 combines with J gene TRBJ2-3, with 13 bases fitting TRBD2. The CDR3 covers 19 residues. Germline CDR1 and CDR2: SEHNR and FQNEAQ (reference sequence). CDR3 coding DNA: TGTTCCAGCAGCCCGCGAGATCAGACTAGCGGGGGGAACGCAGATACGCAGTATTTT. Translation gives CSSSPRDQTSGGNADTQYF.

V usage is TRBV7-8 and J usage is TRBJ1-5; D perhaps matches TRBD1 (5 bases). Looked up from germline, CDR1 is SGHVS and CDR2 is FQNEAQ. Deletions cut 1 base from V and 2 bases from J, with 9 bases between. This CDR3 has 15 amino acids. CDR3 coding DNA: TGTGCCAGCAGCTTAGGGGCGACAGGCAATCAGCCCCAGCATTTT. Protein: CASSLGATGNQPQHF.

The genes are TRBV5-1 and TRBJ1-6; maybe TRBD1 (5 bases). The CDR3 runs 15 residues. Germline CDR1 is SGHRS and CDR2 is YFSETQ. V was clipped by 6 bases and J by 0 bases, with 10 bases between them. The CDR3 coding sequence is TGCGCCAGCAAACAGGAGAGCTCCTATAATTCACCCCTCCACTTT. It is translated as CASKQESSYNSPLHF. The full variable domain, its missing parts supplied by reference TRBV5-1 and TRBJ1-6, is KAGVTQTPRYLIKTRGQQVTLSCSPISGHRSVSWYQQTPGQGLQFLFEYFSETQRNKGNFPGRFSGRQFSNSRSEMNVSTLELGDSALYLCASKQESSYNSPLHFGNGTRLTVT.

The V and J genes are TRBV4-1 and TRBJ2-7; D may be TRBD2 (6 bases). This CDR3 comprises 15 residues. The ends were cut back, 1 base at V and 3 bases at J, with 13 bases in the middle. Germline assignment: CDR1 MGHRA and CDR2 YSYEKL. The CDR3 region has the DNA TGCGCCAGCAGCCAAGTGAAAAACGGGGGCTACGAGCAGTACTTC. This translates into CASSQVKNGGYEQYF.

This chain uses TRBV19 with TRBJ2-7, with a tentative D call TRBD2 (7 bases). V lost 1 base and J 4 bases, leaving 14 bases between the germline ends. The V gene's germline CDR1 is LNHDA and CDR2 SQIVND (reference sequence). This CDR3 has 15 amino acids. As DNA, the CDR3 is TGTGCCAGTAGTATAGGGGCGGGGGCGTCGTACGAGCAGTACTTC. Amino acids: CASSIGAGASYEQYF.

The chain links TRBV6-5 to TRBJ2-7; D perhaps matches TRBD2 (5 bases). This CDR3 has 13 residues. Trimming stripped 6 bases from V and 2 bases from J, with 11 bases between. Germline values: CDR1 MNHEY, CDR2 SVGAGI. The CDR3 region is CASRRADPYEQYF. In nucleotides, the CDR3 is TGTGCCAGCAGGCGAGCGGATCCCTACGAGCAGTACTTC.